This T cell receptor (beta chain) was recovered during a study of blood T cell repertoires in COVID-19. Study at large: Acute and convalescent COVID-19 samples came from the United States, Italy and Spain. T cells, B-cell-depleted T cells, or PBMCs supplied cDNA or gDNA.

In the study's own analysis: By means of reference gene primer amplification, nucleated cell counts were estimated. Profiling relied on immunoSEQ multiplex PCR, and the TCRdb table lists in-frame clones only, not all of them. V and J calls and clone size are as listed in that table; D and trimming were resolved from the DNA. The sample has about 100,000 clones; roughly nine tenths are singletons. V gave up 1 base and J gave up 2 bases, with 14 bases separating them. In germline, CDR1 is SGHNT, CDR2 YYREEE (reference sequence). This CDR3 region has 16 residues. The sequenced sample consisted of peripheral blood. This clonotype originated in a man aged 55 to 70 with acute or convalescent COVID-19. The chain recombines TRBV5-4 with TRBJ2-3, with D tentatively TRBD2 (6 bases). The CDR3 region is CASSLRRDGVTDTQYF. The CDR3 DNA reads as TGTGCCAGCAGCTTGAGGCGGGACGGGGTCACAGATACGCAGTATTTT.